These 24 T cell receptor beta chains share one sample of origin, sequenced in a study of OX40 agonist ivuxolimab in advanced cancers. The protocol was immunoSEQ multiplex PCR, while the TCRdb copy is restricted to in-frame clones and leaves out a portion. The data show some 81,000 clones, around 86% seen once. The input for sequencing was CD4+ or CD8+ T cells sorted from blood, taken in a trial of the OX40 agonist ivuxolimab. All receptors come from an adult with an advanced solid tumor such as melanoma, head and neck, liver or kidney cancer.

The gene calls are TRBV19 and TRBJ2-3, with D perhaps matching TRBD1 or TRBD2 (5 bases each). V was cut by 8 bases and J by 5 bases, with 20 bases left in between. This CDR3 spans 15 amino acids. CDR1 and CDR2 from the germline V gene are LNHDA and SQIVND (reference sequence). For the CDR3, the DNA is TGTGCCAGTTCCCTAGAGGGGAGTCGCGTAGATACGCAGTATTTT. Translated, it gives CASSLEGSRVDTQYF.

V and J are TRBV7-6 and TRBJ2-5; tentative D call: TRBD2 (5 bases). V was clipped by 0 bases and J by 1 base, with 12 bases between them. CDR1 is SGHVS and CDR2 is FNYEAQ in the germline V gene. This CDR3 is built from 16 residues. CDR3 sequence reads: CASSLALGLAQETQYF. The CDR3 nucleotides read TGTGCCAGCAGCTTAGCCCTCGGGCTAGCCCAAGAGACCCAGTACTTC.

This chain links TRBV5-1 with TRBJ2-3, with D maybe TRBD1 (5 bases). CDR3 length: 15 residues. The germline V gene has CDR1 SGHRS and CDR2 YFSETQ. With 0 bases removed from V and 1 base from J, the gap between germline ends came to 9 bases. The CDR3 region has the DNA TGCGCCAGCAGCTTGGGGGGCCCTCGCACAGATACGCAGTATTTT. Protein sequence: CASSLGGPRTDTQYF.

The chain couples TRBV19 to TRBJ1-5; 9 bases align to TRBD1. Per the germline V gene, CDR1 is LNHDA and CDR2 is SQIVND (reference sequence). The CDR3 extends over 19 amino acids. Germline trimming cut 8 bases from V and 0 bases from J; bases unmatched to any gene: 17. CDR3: CASGGRGQGQTYSNQPQHF. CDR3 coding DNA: TGTGCCAGTGGGGGCCGGGGACAGGGCCAAACCTATAGCAATCAGCCCCAGCATTTT.

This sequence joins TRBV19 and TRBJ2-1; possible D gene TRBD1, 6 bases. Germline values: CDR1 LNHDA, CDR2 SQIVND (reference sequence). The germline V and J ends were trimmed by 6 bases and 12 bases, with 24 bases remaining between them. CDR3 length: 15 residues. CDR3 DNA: TGTGCCAGTAGCCTGGACAGCCAAAGTCTATTCGCGCAGTTCTTC. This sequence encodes CASSLDSQSLFAQFF.

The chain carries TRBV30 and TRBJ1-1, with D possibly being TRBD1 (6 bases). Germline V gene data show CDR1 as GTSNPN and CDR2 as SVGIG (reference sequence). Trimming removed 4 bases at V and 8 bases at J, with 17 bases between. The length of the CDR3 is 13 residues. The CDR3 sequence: CAWMGGPRSEAFF. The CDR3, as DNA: TGTGCCTGGATGGGGGGCCCCCGGAGCGAAGCTTTCTTT.

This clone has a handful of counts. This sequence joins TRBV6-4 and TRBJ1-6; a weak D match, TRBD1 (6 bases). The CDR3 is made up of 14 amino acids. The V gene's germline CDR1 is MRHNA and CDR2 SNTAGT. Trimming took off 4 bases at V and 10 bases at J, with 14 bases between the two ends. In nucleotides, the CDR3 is TGTGCCAGCAGTGCGGCAGGGGTAGTCTCACCCCTCCACTTT. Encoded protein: CASSAAGVVSPLHF.

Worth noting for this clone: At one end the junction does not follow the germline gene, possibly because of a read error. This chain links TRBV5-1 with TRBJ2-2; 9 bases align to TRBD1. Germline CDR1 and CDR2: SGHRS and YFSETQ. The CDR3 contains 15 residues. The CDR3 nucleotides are TGTGCCAGCAGCCTTAGGACAGGGGCTGGTGGGGAGCTGTTTTTT. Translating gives CASSLRTGAGGELFF.

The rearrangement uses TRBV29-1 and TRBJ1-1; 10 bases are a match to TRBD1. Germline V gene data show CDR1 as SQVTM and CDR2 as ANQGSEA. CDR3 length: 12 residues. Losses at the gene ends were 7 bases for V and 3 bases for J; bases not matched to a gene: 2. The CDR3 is CSATGGYTEAFF. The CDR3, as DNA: TGCAGCGCGACAGGGGGCTACACTGAAGCTTTCTTT.

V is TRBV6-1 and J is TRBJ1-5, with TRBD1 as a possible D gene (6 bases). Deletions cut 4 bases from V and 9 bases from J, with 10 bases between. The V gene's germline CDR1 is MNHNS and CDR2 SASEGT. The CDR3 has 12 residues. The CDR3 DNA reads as TGTGCCAGCAGTGGACTGGGGGCGCCCCAGCATTTT. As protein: CASSGLGAPQHF.

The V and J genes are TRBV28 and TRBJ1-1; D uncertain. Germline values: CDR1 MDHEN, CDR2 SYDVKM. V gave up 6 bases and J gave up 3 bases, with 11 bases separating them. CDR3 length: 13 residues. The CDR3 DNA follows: TGTGCCAGCAGCCAAGCATACGACACTGAAGCTTTCTTT. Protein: CASSQAYDTEAFF.

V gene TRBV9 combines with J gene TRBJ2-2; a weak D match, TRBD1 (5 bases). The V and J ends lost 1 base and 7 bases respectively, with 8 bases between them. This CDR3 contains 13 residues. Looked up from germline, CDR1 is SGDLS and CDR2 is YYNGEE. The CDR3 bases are TGTGCCAGCAGCGTATCAGGGATCGGGGAGCTGTTTTTT. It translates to CASSVSGIGELFF.

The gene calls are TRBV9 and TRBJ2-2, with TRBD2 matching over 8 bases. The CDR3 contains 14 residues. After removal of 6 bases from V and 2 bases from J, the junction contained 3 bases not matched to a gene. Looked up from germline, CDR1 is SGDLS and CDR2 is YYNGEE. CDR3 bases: TGTGCCAGCAACGGGGGGGTCAACACCGGGGAGCTGTTTTTT. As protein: CASNGGVNTGELFF.

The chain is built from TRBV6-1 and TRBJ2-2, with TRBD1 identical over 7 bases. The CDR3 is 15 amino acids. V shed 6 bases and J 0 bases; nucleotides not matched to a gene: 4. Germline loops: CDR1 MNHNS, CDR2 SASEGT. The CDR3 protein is CASRGQSPNTGELFF. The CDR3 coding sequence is TGTGCCAGCAGGGGACAGAGCCCGAACACCGGGGAGCTGTTTTTT.

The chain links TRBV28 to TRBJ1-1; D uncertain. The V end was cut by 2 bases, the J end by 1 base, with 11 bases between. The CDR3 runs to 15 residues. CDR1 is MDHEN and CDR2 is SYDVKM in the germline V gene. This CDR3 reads CASSLDDGENTEAFF. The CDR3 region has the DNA TGTGCCAGCAGTTTAGATGACGGAGAGAACACTGAAGCTTTCTTT.

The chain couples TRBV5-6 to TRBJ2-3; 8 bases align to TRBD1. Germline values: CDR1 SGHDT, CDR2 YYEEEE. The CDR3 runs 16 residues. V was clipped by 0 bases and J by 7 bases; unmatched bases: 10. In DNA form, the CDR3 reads TGTGCCAGCAGCTTGGACTATGGGACAGGCTCGAATACGCAGTATTTT. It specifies CASSLDYGTGSNTQYF.

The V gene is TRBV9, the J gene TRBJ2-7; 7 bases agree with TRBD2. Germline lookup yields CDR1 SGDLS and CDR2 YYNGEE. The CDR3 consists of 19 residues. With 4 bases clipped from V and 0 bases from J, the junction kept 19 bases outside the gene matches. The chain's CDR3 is CASSLREGRPLVTSYEQYF. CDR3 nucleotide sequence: TGTGCCAGCAGCCTTAGGGAGGGCCGGCCTCTAGTGACCTCCTACGAGCAGTACTTC.

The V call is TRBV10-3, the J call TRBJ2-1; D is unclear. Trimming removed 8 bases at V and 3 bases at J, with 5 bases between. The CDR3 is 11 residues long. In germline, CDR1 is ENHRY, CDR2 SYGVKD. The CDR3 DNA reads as TGTGCCATCGCCGACTACAATGAGCAGTTCTTC. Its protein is CAIADYNEQFF.

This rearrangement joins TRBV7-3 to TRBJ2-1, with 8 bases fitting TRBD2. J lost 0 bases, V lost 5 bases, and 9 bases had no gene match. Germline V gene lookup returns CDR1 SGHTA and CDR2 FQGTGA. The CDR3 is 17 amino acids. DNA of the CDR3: TGTGCCAGCAGCCCAAACTCGGGGGGGAGCTCCTACAATGAGCAGTTCTTC. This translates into CASSPNSGGSSYNEQFF.

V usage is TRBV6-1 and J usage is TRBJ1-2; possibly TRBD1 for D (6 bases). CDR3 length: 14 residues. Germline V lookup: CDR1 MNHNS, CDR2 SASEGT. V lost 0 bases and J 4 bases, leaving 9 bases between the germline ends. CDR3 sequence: CASSEAPGVYGYTF. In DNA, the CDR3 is TGTGCCAGCAGTGAAGCGCCAGGGGTCTATGGCTACACCTTC.

CDR3 protein: CASSAQGYTGELFF. Here the CDR3 DNA reads TGTGCCAGCAGTGCGCAGGGCTACACCGGGGAGCTGTTTTTT. This chain links TRBV2 with TRBJ2-2, with a possible D match to TRBD1 (5 bases). The germline V gene has CDR1 SNHLY and CDR2 FYNNEI. Trimming cost V 4 bases and J 3 bases, with 9 bases left between them. This CDR3 spans 14 amino acids.

CDR3 bases: TGTGCCAGCGGCAGCGGGTCCTACAATGAGCAGTTCTTC. This translates into CASGSGSYNEQFF. V usage is TRBV2 and J usage is TRBJ2-1; TRBD2 might be the D (6 bases). Germline lookup yields CDR1 SNHLY and CDR2 FYNNEI. Between the trimmed V and J ends, which lost 8 bases and 1 base, there was a span of 9 bases. The CDR3 length is 13 residues.

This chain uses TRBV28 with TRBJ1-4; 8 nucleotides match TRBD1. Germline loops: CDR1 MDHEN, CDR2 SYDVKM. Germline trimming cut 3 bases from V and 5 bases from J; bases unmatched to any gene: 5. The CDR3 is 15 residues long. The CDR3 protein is CASSFATGGNEKLFF. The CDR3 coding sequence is TGTGCCAGCAGTTTCGCCACAGGGGGGAATGAAAAACTGTTTTTT. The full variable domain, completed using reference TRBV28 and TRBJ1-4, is DVKVTQSSRYLVKRTGEKVFLECVQDMDHENMFWYRQDPGLGLRLIYFSYDVKMKEKGDIPEGYSVSREKKERFSLILESASTNQTSMYLCASSFATGGNEKLFFGSGTQLSVL.

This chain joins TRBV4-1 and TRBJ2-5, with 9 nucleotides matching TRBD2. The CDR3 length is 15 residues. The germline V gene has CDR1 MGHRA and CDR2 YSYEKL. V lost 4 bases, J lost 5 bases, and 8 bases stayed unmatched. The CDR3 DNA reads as TGCGCCAGCAGCCGGCCGGGACTAGCTTTGGAGACCCAGTACTTC. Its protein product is CASSRPGLALETQYF.